This TCR beta chain derives from a study of T cells expressing NK-cell markers. Turning to the study itself: According to the study, TCR beta repertoires originated from sorted CD3+CD56+NKG2C+, CD3+CD56+NKG2C- and CD3+CD56-NKG2C+ T cells. Findings of the study overall: There were a few donors in whom these clonotypes also led the CD3+CD56-NKG2C+ fraction. As a fraction of CD8+ T cells, dominant NKG2C+ clonotypes reached about 1.0-7.0% in 5 to 7 donors. Whether the expanded NKG2C+ T cell clones recognized HCMV remained unclear.

TCRdb reprocessed the 5' RACE reads and stores each CDR3 protein as one record, lacking DNA. The repertoire table contains under 600,000 distinct CDR3 sequences. Germline V gives CDR1 SGHRS, CDR2 YFSETQ. The CDR3 runs to 14 residues. Concerning this clonotype: Its antigen remains unknown.

The V and J genes are TRBV5-1 and TRBJ2-5; absent DNA, TCRdb's TRBD1 call cannot be checked. The specimen sequenced was blood T cells: a sorted CD56 or NKG2C T cell subset, CD4+ or CD8+ T cells, or bulk PBMC T cells (not recorded which). The receptor was derived from a woman aged 45 to 65 in good health. The CDR3 protein is CASKLGGRLETQYF.